This record covers a single T cell receptor beta chain. This record belongs to a study of blood T cell repertoires in COVID-19. Background on the study: Acute-phase and convalescent COVID-19 samples originated in the United States, Italy and Spain. Sample material is recorded as cDNA or gDNA derived from T cells, B-cell-depleted T cells, or PBMCs.

Per the authors' pipeline: Amplification from reference gene primers served as the basis for estimated nucleated cell counts. Assay used: immunoSEQ multiplex PCR; TCRdb lists only in-frame clones, some missing. Clone size and the V and J calls come from that table; the DNA yielded D and trimming. The sample contains some 460,000 clones, roughly 87% of which appear only once. This study enrolled people aged roughly 18 to 89 from around 26 US geographic areas. V shed 7 bases and J shed 7 bases, with 7 bases lying between them. CDR1 is SNHLY, CDR2 FYNNEI, per germline. CDR3 size: 11 residues. This rearrangement joins TRBV2 to TRBJ1-4; no clear D gene. The sequencing sample was made of PBMCs or T cells enriched from blood (not recorded which). This TCR was sampled from a woman aged 18 to 35 with acute COVID-19. The CDR3 DNA sequence: TGTGCCAGCAACGAGGGTGAAAAACTGTTTTTT. Encoded protein: CASNEGEKLFF.